These 7 T cell receptor beta chains were sequenced from one sample in a study of blood T cell repertoires in COVID-19. TCRdb's copy holds only in-frame clones and misses some; the assay was immunoSEQ multiplex PCR. In the table there are hundreds of thousands of clones, 80% to 85% of which are singletons. Sequencing input: PBMCs or T cells enriched from blood (not recorded which). The receptors originated from a man aged 40-49 years who had been exposed to COVID-19.

The J gene is TRBJ2-1, the V gene TRBV5-1; 9 bases match TRBD2. Germline V gene sequence: CDR1 SGHRS, CDR2 YFSETQ. The CDR3 totals 15 residues. Trimming cost V 4 bases and J 6 bases; bases outside gene matches: 8. In DNA form, the CDR3 reads TGCGCCAGCAGCCCGGGACTAGCTTCGGGCAATGAGCAGTTCTTC. Translated, it gives CASSPGLASGNEQFF.

The chain uses TRBV10-3 and TRBJ1-3, with TRBD1 identical over 8 bases. The CDR3 extends over 14 amino acids. CDR1 ENHRY and CDR2 SYGVKD come from the germline V gene. V was clipped by 10 bases and J by 0 bases; unmatched bases: 5. The CDR3 sequence: CATTGGISGNTIYF. The CDR3 DNA follows: TGTGCCACCACAGGGGGGATCTCTGGAAACACCATATATTTT.

This sequence joins TRBV5-5 and TRBJ2-7; 8 nucleotides agree with TRBD1. Trimming cost V 2 bases and J 3 bases; bases outside gene matches: 10. The V gene's germline CDR1 is SGHKS and CDR2 YYEKEE (reference sequence). The CDR3 contains 16 residues. The CDR3 loop is CASSLRTGRNVYEQYF. The CDR3 DNA sequence: TGTGCCAGCAGCTTAAGGACAGGGCGGAATGTCTACGAGCAGTACTTC.

This clone was recorded a few times. This rearrangement joins TRBV2 to TRBJ2-1; D is uncertain. With 11 bases removed from V and 0 bases from J, the gap between germline ends came to 11 bases. Germline CDR1 and CDR2: SNHLY and FYNNEI. The CDR3 has 13 amino acids. Here the CDR3 DNA reads TGTGCCGGCCACATCAGCTCCTACAATGAGCAGTTCTTC. This translates into CAGHISSYNEQFF.

The chain carries TRBV9 and TRBJ2-1; 7 bases are shared with TRBD2. Germline CDR1 is SGDLS and CDR2 is YYNGEE. CDR3 length equals 15 residues. The J segment lost 5 bases and the V segment lost 1 base, leaving 6 bases of the junction unmatched. The CDR3 nucleotides are TGTGCCAGCAGCGTAACTTCTAGCGGCAACAATGAGCAGTTCTTC. Translated, it gives CASSVTSSGNNEQFF.

V is TRBV11-2 and J is TRBJ2-3; 8 nucleotides line up with TRBD2. This CDR3 has 16 amino acids. CDR1 and CDR2 (germline): SGHAT, FQNNGV. Losses at the gene ends were 4 bases for V and 1 base for J; bases not matched to a gene: 7. The CDR3 here is CASSSRSGSGTDTQYF. The DNA of the CDR3 is TGTGCCAGCAGCTCACGAAGCGGGAGCGGCACAGATACGCAGTATTTT. Full variable domain (remainder filled in from reference TRBV11-2 and TRBJ2-3): EAGVAQSPRYKIIEKRQSVAFWCNPISGHATLYWYQQILGQGPKLLIQFQNNGVVDDSQLPKDRFSAERLKGVDSTLKIQPAKLEDSAVYLCASSSRSGSGTDTQYFGPGTRLTVL.

The chain recombines TRBV19 with TRBJ2-3; no definite D call. V was pared by 4 bases and J by 2 bases, with 4 bases between. The CDR3 is 12 residues long. CDR1 is LNHDA, CDR2 SQIVND, per germline (reference sequence). The CDR3 is CASSTFTDTQYF. The CDR3 DNA follows: TGTGCCAGTAGTACCTTCACAGATACGCAGTATTTT.